Listed below are T cell receptor beta chains from one sample, sequenced in a study of T cells in Graves' hyperthyroidism and ophthalmopathy. From the multiplex PCR reads, TCRdb called clonotypes with MiXCR, one entry per CDR3 protein. The sample consists of 450,000 to 500,000 distinct CDR3 sequences, 22% of them appearing once. The sequenced sample consisted of blood. These receptors were obtained from a woman between 70 and 85 years old with Graves' ophthalmopathy. CDR3s include the opening cysteine and the closing phenylalanine or tryptophan. Fields, in order: clone size, V gene, J gene, D gene, CDR3 DNA, CDR3 protein. The D gene is left open where the match is weak. The size field is filled for only some rows; it gives once, few, many or a size class.

.,TRBV19,TRBJ2-1,TRBD2,TGTGCCACCACTAGGCGAGGGACTAGCGGAGGGGGGGAGCAGTTCTTC,CATTRRGTSGGGEQFF
.,TRBV20-1,TRBJ1-2,.,TGCAGTGCTAGAGATCAAGGGGCCCCAGATTCTAACTATGGCTACACCTTC,CSARDQGAPDSNYGYTF
few,TRBV3-1,TRBJ2-1,TRBD2,TGTGCCAGCAGCCAAGATCTTGGACTAGCGGGAGGTATGTCTGACAATGAGCAGTTCTTC,CASSQDLGLAGGMSDNEQFF
.,TRBV5-1,TRBJ1-2,.,TGCGCCAGCAGCGGGGCAGGGCGATACGGCTACACCTTC,CASSGAGRYGYTF
.,TRBV27,TRBJ2-2,.,TGTGCCAGCAGTTTTAACAGGGACACCGGGGAGCTGTTTTTT,CASSFNRDTGELFF
.,TRBV12-3/TRBV12-4,TRBJ2-2,.,TGTGCCAGCAAACGGACCAGGAACACCGGGGAGCTGTTTTTT,CASKRTRNTGELFF
few,TRBV19,TRBJ2-1,TRBD2,TGTGCCAGTAGTGTAGCGGGAGTGTACAATGAGCAGTTCTTC,CASSVAGVYNEQFF
.,TRBV27,TRBJ2-5,.,TGTGCCAGCAGTCCCTCCTGGGACTCATACAGGGAGACCCAGTACTTC,CASSPSWDSYRETQYF
.,TRBV7-3,TRBJ2-2,.,TGTGCCAGCAGCTTAGATTCCCCGAACACCGGGGAGCTGTTTTTT,CASSLDSPNTGELFF
.,TRBV14,TRBJ2-1,.,TGTGCCAGCAGCCATTCTGGACTAATGCGGGTGAATGAGCAGTTCTTC,CASSHSGLMRVNEQFF
.,TRBV7-2,TRBJ2-7,.,TGTGCCAGCAGCTCTCGGCAGGGCCTCCTGGGCGAGCAGTACTTC,CASSSRQGLLGEQYF
few,TRBV9,TRBJ1-2,TRBD1,TGTGCCAGCAGCAAATTCGGACAGGGGACAAACTATGGCTACACCTTC,CASSKFGQGTNYGYTF
few,TRBV7-3,TRBJ2-2,.,TGTGCCAGCAGCTTCTTGACAGGACGGAACACCGGGGAGCTGTTTTTT,CASSFLTGRNTGELFF
many,TRBV12-3/TRBV12-4,TRBJ2-2,TRBD2,TGTGCCAGCAGTTTCCCAAGCGCGGGAGCTACCGGGGAGCTGTTTTTT,CASSFPSAGATGELFF
few,TRBV27,TRBJ2-7,.,TGTGCCAGCAGTATCCGACAGGCCTACGAGCAGTACTTC,CASSIRQAYEQYF
.,TRBV4-1,TRBJ1-2,.,TGCGCCAGCAGCCAATTACAGGGATTCGATGGCTACACCTTC,CASSQLQGFDGYTF
many,TRBV11-2,TRBJ1-4,TRBD1,TGTGCCAGCAGCTTGACAGGGGGTGCAACTAATGAAAAACTGTTTTTT,CASSLTGGATNEKLFF
.,TRBV11-2,TRBJ2-1,.,TGTGCCAGCAGCTTAGGGATACTAGCTGCCGCCCACAATGAGCAGTTCTTC,CASSLGILAAAHNEQFF
few,TRBV20-1,TRBJ1-2,.,TGCAGTGGACGCGGGGGCGACTATGGCTACACCTTC,CSGRGGDYGYTF
.,TRBV12-3/TRBV12-4,TRBJ1-2,TRBD1,TGTGCCAGCAGTACCTCTGGGGGACAGGGCCTCTATGGCTACACCTTC,CASSTSGGQGLYGYTF
many,TRBV7-2,TRBJ2-7,.,TGTGCCAGCAGCTTAGACTTCGCGGGACGCTCCTACGAGCAGTACTTC,CASSLDFAGRSYEQYF
.,TRBV6-1,TRBJ1-2,TRBD1,TGTGCCAGCAGTCTACCGGGACAGGGGGCCAGCGGCTACACCTTC,CASSLPGQGASGYTF
.,TRBV18,TRBJ1-4,.,TGTGCCAGCTCCCCCGGCGTACAGGAAAAACTGTTTTTT,CASSPGVQEKLFF
many,TRBV11-2,TRBJ1-2,.,TGTGCCAGCAGCCCGGACATCAGCTATGGCTACACCTTC,CASSPDISYGYTF
few,TRBV29-1,TRBJ1-1,.,TGCAGCGTTAGTGGGCACTTGAACACTGAAGCTTTCTTT,CSVSGHLNTEAFF
few,TRBV9,TRBJ1-2,.,TGTGCCAGCAGCGTAGGCGGGGCGGTCGGCGATGGCTACACCTTC,CASSVGGAVGDGYTF
.,TRBV3-1,TRBJ2-7,.,TGTGCCAGCAGCCAAGGGGCTAGCCCCTCCTACGAGCAGTACTTC,CASSQGASPSYEQYF
.,TRBV30,TRBJ2-1,.,TGTGCCTGGAGTGTAAACAATGAGCAGTTCTTC,CAWSVNNEQFF
.,TRBV10-3,TRBJ2-1,TRBD1,TGTGCCATCAGTGGTTCAGGGGGCAATGACCACTACAATGAGCAGTTCTTC,CAISGSGGNDHYNEQFF
many,TRBV12-3/TRBV12-4,TRBJ1-1,.,TGTGCCAGCAGTACCCCCCTGACAGGGAACACTGAAGCTTTCTTT,CASSTPLTGNTEAFF
many,TRBV12-3/TRBV12-4,TRBJ2-4,TRBD2,TGTGCCAGCAGTCTTGGTAGCCCGGGGGGAAGAGGCATTCAGTACTTC,CASSLGSPGGRGIQYF
.,TRBV12-3/TRBV12-4,TRBJ2-2,TRBD2,TGTGCCAGCAGACGGACTAGCGGGGTGAGCACCGGGGAGCTGTTTTTT,CASRRTSGVSTGELFF
.,TRBV6-9,TRBJ2-7,TRBD1,TGTGCCAGCAGTTACTTACAGGGGAGGCAGTACTTC,CASSYLQGRQYF
few,TRBV20-1,TRBJ2-7,TRBD2,TGCAGTGCTAGAGATTTAGCTGCGTCTAGCGGGACCTCCTACGAGCAGTACTTC,CSARDLAASSGTSYEQYF
.,TRBV25-1,TRBJ2-7,.,TGTGCCAGCAGTGAATATATCGGGGGCGAGCAGTACTTC,CASSEYIGGEQYF
few,TRBV19,TRBJ2-1,.,TGTGCCAGTACCTTAGGCCATGAGCAGTTCTTC,CASTLGHEQFF
many,TRBV3-1,TRBJ1-1,.,TGTGCCAGCAGCCAAGACAGCCGAGGCACTGAAGCTTTCTTT,CASSQDSRGTEAFF